The 16 T cell receptor beta chains presented below share a single source sample, sequenced in a study of T cell responses to AZD1222 COVID-19 vaccine. Data came from immunoSEQ multiplex PCR; TCRdb stores just in-frame clones and leaves some out. The sample consists of 100,000 to 150,000 clones, approximately 85% of them appearing once. This sample comprised peripheral blood, obtained on day 0 of AZD1222 vaccination. These receptors originate from an adult in good health.

This rearrangement joins TRBV15 to TRBJ1-3; D is uncertain. Germline CDR1 LNHNV, CDR2 YYDKDF (reference sequence). CDR3 size: 14 residues. Trimming took 3 bases from V and 2 from J, leaving 8 bases between them. This CDR3 reads CATSRYGAGNTIYF. CDR3 DNA: TGTGCCACCAGCAGGTACGGGGCTGGAAACACCATATATTTT.

V and J are TRBV19 and TRBJ1-1, with D uncertain. This CDR3 is 16 amino acids long. With 6 bases removed from V and 4 bases from J, the gap between germline ends came to 21 bases. CDR1 and CDR2 (germline): LNHDA, SQIVND (reference sequence). CDR3: CASRPLGLSRGTEAFF. DNA of the CDR3: TGTGCCAGTAGACCACTAGGGTTGTCACGCGGCACTGAAGCTTTCTTT. The entire variable domain, with the rest obtained from reference TRBV19 and TRBJ1-1, is as follows: DGGITQSPKYLFRKEGQNVTLSCEQNLNHDAMYWYRQDPGQGLRLIYYSQIVNDFQKGDIAEGYSVSREKKESFPLTVTSAQKNPTAFYLCASRPLGLSRGTEAFFGQGTRLTVV.

The chain has TRBV7-2 and TRBJ1-5; no definite D call. CDR3 size: 13 residues. Trimming shortened V by 5 bases and J by 4 bases, and 9 bases separated the two germline ends. Germline lookup yields CDR1 SGHTA and CDR2 FQGNSA. CDR3 protein: CASSKQENQPQHF. The CDR3, as DNA: TGTGCCAGCAGCAAGCAGGAAAATCAGCCCCAGCATTTT.

There are a few counts of this clone. The chain employs TRBV2 and TRBJ2-3, with D hard to call. CDR1 and CDR2 (germline): SNHLY, FYNNEI. CDR3 size: 14 residues. V was pared by 3 bases and J by 2 bases, with 9 bases between. CDR3 region: CASSDGRATDTQYF. The CDR3 coding sequence is TGTGCCAGCAGTGATGGCAGAGCCACAGATACGCAGTATTTT.

The rearrangement uses TRBV19 and TRBJ1-1; no clear D gene. The CDR3 spans 15 residues. Trimming shortened V by 6 bases and J by 0 bases, and 14 bases separated the two germline ends. Germline loops: CDR1 LNHDA, CDR2 SQIVND (reference sequence). CDR3 in amino acids: CASRLKDGMNTEAFF. The CDR3 DNA is TGTGCCAGTAGGCTCAAGGACGGAATGAACACTGAAGCTTTCTTT.

The chain joins TRBV19 to TRBJ1-6, with a weak D call TRBD1 (5 bases). Germline V gene data show CDR1 as LNHDA and CDR2 as SQIVND (reference sequence). The V end lost 10 bases, the J end lost 8 bases, and 15 bases lay between the germline ends. CDR3 length: 13 residues. In DNA form, the CDR3 reads TGTGCCACCGCAGCATGGGGGGATTCACCCCTCCACTTT. It codes for CATAAWGDSPLHF.

This clone has a single count. This chain joins TRBV2 and TRBJ1-5, with 8 bases matching TRBD1. Germline V gives CDR1 SNHLY, CDR2 FYNNEI. V lost 5 bases, J lost 3 bases, and 12 bases stayed unmatched. The CDR3 runs to 17 residues. The DNA of the CDR3 is TGTGCCAGCAGTCTCAGGGGGCGTCCCCTCCCCAATCAGCCCCAGCATTTT. This gives the protein CASSLRGRPLPNQPQHF.

The rearrangement joins TRBV6-5 to TRBJ2-7; 11 bases are a match to TRBD2. The CDR3 is 15 amino acids. V trimming: 5 bases; J trimming: 3 bases; junction bases outside the gene matches: 6. The germline CDR1 and CDR2 sequences are MNHEY and SVGAGI. In DNA form, the CDR3 reads TGTGCCAGCAGTCCCGAGACTAGCGGGAACTACGAGCAGTACTTC. Its translation: CASSPETSGNYEQYF.

The chain couples TRBV27 to TRBJ2-7; possible D gene TRBD1, 6 bases. CDR1 and CDR2 (germline): MNHEY, SMNVEV (reference sequence). Trimming shortened V by 2 bases and J by 5 bases, and 16 bases separated the two germline ends. The CDR3 spans 15 residues. CDR3 DNA sequence: TGTGCCAGCAGTTTAGGTGGAACAGGGTCGCACGAGCAGTACTTC. It codes for CASSLGGTGSHEQYF.

V gene TRBV28 combines with J gene TRBJ1-4; the match to TRBD1 covers 7 bases. After removal of 4 bases from V and 7 bases from J, the junction contained 9 bases not matched to a gene. This CDR3 region has 15 residues. The germline CDR1 and CDR2 sequences are MDHEN and SYDVKM. The CDR3 DNA reads as TGTGCCAGCAGTTCCAGACGACGGACAGGTGAAAAACTGTTTTTT. This gives the protein CASSSRRRTGEKLFF.

The chain's CDR3 is CASSLSWGRGKNSPLHF. The CDR3 bases are TGTGCCAGCAGTTTATCTTGGGGCAGGGGAAAAAATTCACCCCTCCACTTT. The chain has TRBV28 and TRBJ1-6; maybe TRBD1 (6 bases). Per the germline V gene, CDR1 is MDHEN and CDR2 is SYDVKM. Trimming shortened V by 1 base and J by 7 bases, and 17 bases separated the two germline ends. The CDR3 runs to 17 residues. Full variable domain (remainder filled in from reference TRBV28 and TRBJ1-6): DVKVTQSSRYLVKRTGEKVFLECVQDMDHENMFWYRQDPGLGLRLIYFSYDVKMKEKGDIPEGYSVSREKKERFSLILESASTNQTSMYLCASSLSWGRGKNSPLHFGNGTRLTVT.

The V and J genes are TRBV7-9 and TRBJ2-7, with TRBD1 identical over 8 bases. In germline, CDR1 is SEHNR, CDR2 FQNEAQ (reference sequence). The CDR3 runs 15 residues. J lost 7 bases, V lost 5 bases, and 13 bases had no gene match. CDR3: CASSPPGQGASEQYF. DNA for the CDR3: TGTGCCAGCAGCCCTCCAGGACAGGGAGCGAGTGAGCAGTACTTC.

This chain uses TRBV28 with TRBJ1-5; a possible D gene is TRBD1 (5 bases). Deletions cut 6 bases from V and 6 bases from J, with 15 bases between. Germline V lookup: CDR1 MDHEN, CDR2 SYDVKM. This CDR3 is built from 14 residues. The CDR3 loop reads CASSTGPRSQPQHF. The DNA of the CDR3 is TGTGCCAGCAGCACGGGGCCTCGAAGTCAGCCCCAGCATTTT. The full variable domain, in which reference TRBV28 and TRBJ1-5 provide the parts outside the CDR3, is DVKVTQSSRYLVKRTGEKVFLECVQDMDHENMFWYRQDPGLGLRLIYFSYDVKMKEKGDIPEGYSVSREKKERFSLILESASTNQTSMYLCASSTGPRSQPQHFGDGTRLSIL.

This rearrangement joins TRBV6-2 or TRBV6-3 to TRBJ2-4; D unresolved. Trimming pared 3 bases from V and 1 base from J, leaving 13 bases between. Germline V CDR1 and CDR2: MNHEY, SVGEGT. The CDR3 is 16 amino acids. The DNA for the CDR3 is TGTGCCAGCAGTTATGGCTCCGGACGGGCCAAAAACATTCAGTACTTC. It is translated as CASSYGSGRAKNIQYF.

The rearrangement uses TRBV30 and TRBJ2-7; TRBD2 is a possible D gene (5 bases). This CDR3 comprises 16 residues. V was shortened by 3 bases and J by 0 bases, with 18 bases between the two germline ends. CDR1 and CDR2 from the germline V gene are GTSNPN and SVGIG (reference sequence). The CDR3 bases are TGTGCCTGGAGCGGTACTGGCCAAGGGAGCTCCTACGAGCAGTACTTC. Its protein is CAWSGTGQGSSYEQYF.

The V and J genes are TRBV5-1 and TRBJ1-2; 8 bases fit TRBD1. The germline V gene has CDR1 SGHRS and CDR2 YFSETQ. The CDR3 is made up of 15 amino acids. With V trimmed by 4 bases and J by 10 bases, 15 bases remained unmatched. CDR3 DNA sequence: TGCGCCAGCAGCCCGGGGGGACAGGCACCCCCCTTCTACACCTTC. Protein: CASSPGGQAPPFYTF.